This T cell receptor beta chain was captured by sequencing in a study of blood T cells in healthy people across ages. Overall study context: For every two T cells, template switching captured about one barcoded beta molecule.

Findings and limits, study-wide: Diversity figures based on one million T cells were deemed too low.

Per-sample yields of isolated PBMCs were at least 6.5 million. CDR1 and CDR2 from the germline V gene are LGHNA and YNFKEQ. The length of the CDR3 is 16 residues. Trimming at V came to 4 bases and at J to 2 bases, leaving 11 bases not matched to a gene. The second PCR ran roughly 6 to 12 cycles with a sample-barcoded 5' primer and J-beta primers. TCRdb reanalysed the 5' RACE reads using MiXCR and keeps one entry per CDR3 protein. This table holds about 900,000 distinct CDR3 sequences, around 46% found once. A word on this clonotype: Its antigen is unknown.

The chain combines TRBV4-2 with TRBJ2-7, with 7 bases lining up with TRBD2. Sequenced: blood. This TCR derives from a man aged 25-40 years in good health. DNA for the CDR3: TGTGCCAGCAGCCCCTCCGACTCCAGCGGGACCTACGAGCAGTACTTC. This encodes CASSPSDSSGTYEQYF.